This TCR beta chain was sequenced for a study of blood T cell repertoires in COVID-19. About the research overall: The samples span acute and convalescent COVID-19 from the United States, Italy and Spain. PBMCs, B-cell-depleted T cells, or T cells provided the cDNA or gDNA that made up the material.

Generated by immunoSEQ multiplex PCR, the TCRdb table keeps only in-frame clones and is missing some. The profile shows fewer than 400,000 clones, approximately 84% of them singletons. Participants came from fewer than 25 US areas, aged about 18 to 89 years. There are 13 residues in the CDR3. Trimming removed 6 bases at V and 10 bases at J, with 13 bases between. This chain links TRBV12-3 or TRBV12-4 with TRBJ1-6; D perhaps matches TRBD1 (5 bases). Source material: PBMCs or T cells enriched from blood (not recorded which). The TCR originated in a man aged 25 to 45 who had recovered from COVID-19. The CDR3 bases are TGTGCCAGCAGACTATCAGGGTTGTCACCCCTCCACTTT. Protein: CASRLSGLSPLHF.